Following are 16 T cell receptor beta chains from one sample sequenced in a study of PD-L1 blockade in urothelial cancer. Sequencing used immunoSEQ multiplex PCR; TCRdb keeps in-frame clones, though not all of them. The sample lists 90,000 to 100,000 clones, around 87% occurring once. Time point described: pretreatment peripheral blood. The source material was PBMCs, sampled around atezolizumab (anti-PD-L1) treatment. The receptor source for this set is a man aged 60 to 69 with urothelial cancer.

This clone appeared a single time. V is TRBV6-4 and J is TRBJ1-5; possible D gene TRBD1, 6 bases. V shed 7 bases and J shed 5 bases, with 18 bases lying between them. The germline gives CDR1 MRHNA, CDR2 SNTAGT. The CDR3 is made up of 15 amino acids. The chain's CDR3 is CASIRRGGQYQPQHF. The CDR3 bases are TGTGCCAGCATTCGACGGGGGGGGCAGTATCAGCCCCAGCATTTT.

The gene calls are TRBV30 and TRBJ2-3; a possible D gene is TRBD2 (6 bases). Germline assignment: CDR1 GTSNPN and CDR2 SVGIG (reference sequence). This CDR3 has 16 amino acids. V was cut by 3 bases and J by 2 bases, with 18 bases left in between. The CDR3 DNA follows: TGTGCCTGGAGCGGGGATAGGGACTGGTACACAGATACGCAGTATTTT. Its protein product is CAWSGDRDWYTDTQYF.

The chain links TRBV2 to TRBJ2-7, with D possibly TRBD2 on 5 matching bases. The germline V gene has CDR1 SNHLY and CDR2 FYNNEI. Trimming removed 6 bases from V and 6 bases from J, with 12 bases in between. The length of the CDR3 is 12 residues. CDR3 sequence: CASSQSAVEQYF. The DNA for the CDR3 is TGTGCCAGCAGCCAATCAGCGGTCGAGCAGTACTTC.

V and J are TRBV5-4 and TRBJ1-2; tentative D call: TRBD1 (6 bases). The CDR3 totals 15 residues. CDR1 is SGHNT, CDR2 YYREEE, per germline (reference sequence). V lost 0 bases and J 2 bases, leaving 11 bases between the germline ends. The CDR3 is CASSLGLGANYGYTF. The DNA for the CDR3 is TGTGCCAGCAGCTTGGGACTGGGGGCGAACTATGGCTACACCTTC.

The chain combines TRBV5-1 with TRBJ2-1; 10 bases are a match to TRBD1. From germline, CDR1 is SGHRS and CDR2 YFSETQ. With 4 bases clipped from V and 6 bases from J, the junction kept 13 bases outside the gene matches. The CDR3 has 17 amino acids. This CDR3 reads CASSLGQGVIFRNEQFF. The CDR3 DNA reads TGCGCCAGCAGCCTAGGACAGGGGGTAATTTTTCGCAATGAGCAGTTCTTC.

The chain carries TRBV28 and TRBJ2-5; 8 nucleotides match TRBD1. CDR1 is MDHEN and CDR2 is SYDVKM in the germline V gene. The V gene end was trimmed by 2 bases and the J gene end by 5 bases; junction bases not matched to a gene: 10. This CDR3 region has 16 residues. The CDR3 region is CASSLGTGGLVETQYF. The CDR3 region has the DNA TGTGCCAGCAGTTTAGGTACAGGGGGGTTAGTGGAGACCCAGTACTTC. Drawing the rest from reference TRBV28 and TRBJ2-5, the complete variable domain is DVKVTQSSRYLVKRTGEKVFLECVQDMDHENMFWYRQDPGLGLRLIYFSYDVKMKEKGDIPEGYSVSREKKERFSLILESASTNQTSMYLCASSLGTGGLVETQYFGPGTRLLVL.

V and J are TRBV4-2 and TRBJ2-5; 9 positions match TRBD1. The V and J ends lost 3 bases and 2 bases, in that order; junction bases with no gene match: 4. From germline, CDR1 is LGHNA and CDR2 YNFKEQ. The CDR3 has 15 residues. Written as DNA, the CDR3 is TGTGCCAGCAGCCACCGACAGGGGGTTCAAGAGACCCAGTACTTC. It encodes CASSHRQGVQETQYF.

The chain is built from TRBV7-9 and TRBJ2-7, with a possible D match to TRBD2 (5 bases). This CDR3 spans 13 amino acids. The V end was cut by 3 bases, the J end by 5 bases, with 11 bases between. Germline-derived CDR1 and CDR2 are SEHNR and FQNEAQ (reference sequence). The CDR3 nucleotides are TGTGCCAGCAGCTTCCGGGAAAATGACGAGCAGTACTTC. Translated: CASSFRENDEQYF.

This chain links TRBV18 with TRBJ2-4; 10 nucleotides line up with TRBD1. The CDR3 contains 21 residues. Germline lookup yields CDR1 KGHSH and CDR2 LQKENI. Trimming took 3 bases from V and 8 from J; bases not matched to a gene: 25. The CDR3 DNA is TGTGCCAGCTCACCCTCAAATCCCGGGACAGGGGATCGGGTGCCCGGGGACATTCAGTACTTC. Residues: CASSPSNPGTGDRVPGDIQYF.

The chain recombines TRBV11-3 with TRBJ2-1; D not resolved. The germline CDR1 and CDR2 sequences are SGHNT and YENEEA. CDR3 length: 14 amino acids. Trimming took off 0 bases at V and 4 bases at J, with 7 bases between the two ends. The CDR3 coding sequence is TGTGCCAGCAGCTTAGATCGGAGTTACAATGAGCAGTTCTTC. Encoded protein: CASSLDRSYNEQFF.

CDR3 residues: CASSRGDTQYF. In DNA form, the CDR3 reads TGTGCCAGCAGCCGGGGTGATACGCAGTATTTT. V and J are TRBV7-3 and TRBJ2-3; TRBD2 might be the D (5 bases). The V and J ends lost 5 bases and 6 bases respectively, with 6 bases between them. The CDR3 has 11 amino acids. In germline, CDR1 is SGHTA, CDR2 FQGTGA. The whole variable domain, filled in from reference TRBV7-3 and TRBJ2-3, reads GAGVSQTPSNKVTEKGKYVELRCDPISGHTALYWYRQSLGQGPEFLIYFQGTGAADDSGLPNDRFFAVRPEGSVSTLKIQRTERGDSAVYLCASSRGDTQYFGPGTRLTVL.

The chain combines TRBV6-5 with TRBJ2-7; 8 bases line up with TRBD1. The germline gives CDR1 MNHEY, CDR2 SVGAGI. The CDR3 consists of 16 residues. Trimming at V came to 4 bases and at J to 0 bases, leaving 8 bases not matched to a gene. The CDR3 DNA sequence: TGTGCCAGCAGTTTAACTCAGGGGGCCTCCTCCTACGAGCAGTACTTC. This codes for CASSLTQGASSYEQYF.

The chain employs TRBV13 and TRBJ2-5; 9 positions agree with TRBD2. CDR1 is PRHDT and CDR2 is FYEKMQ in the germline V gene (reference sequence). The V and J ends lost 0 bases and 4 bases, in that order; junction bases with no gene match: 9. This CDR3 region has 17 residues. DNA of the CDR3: TGTGCCAGCAGCTTAGGGCGAGCGGGGGGATCGGGAGAGACCCAGTACTTC. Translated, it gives CASSLGRAGGSGETQYF.

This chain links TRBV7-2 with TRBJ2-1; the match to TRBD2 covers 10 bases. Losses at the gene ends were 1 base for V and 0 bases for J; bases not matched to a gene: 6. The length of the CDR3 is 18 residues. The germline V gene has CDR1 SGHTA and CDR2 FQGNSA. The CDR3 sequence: CASSLVASGGVSYNEQFF. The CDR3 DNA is TGTGCCAGCAGCTTAGTGGCTAGCGGGGGCGTCTCCTACAATGAGCAGTTCTTC. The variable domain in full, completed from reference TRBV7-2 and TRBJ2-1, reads GAGVSQSPSNKVTEKGKDVELRCDPISGHTALYWYRQSLGQGLEFLIYFQGNSAPDKSGLPSDRFSAERTGGSVSTLTIQRTQQEDSAVYLCASSLVASGGVSYNEQFFGPGTRLTVL.

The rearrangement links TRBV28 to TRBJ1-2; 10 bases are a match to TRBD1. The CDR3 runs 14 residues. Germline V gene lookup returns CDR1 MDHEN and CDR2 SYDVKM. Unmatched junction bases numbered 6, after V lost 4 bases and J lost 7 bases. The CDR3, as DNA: TGTGCCAGCAGTTCCGGGACAGGGGTGGTTGGCTACACCTTC. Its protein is CASSSGTGVVGYTF.

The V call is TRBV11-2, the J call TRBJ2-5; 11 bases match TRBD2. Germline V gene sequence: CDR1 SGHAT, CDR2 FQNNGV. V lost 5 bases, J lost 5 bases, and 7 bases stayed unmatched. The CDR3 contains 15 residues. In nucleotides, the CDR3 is TGTGCCAGCAGCAAGACTAGCGGGAAAGGGGAGACCCAGTACTTC. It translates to CASSKTSGKGETQYF. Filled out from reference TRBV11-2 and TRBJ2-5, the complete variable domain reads EAGVAQSPRYKIIEKRQSVAFWCNPISGHATLYWYQQILGQGPKLLIQFQNNGVVDDSQLPKDRFSAERLKGVDSTLKIQPAKLEDSAVYLCASSKTSGKGETQYFGPGTRLLVL.